These 12 T cell receptor beta chains originate from one sample sequenced in a study of blood T cell repertoires in COVID-19. Only in-frame clones appear in the TCRdb table, and some are missing; sequencing was by immunoSEQ multiplex PCR. The table lists approximately 26,000 clones, roughly 89% of them singletons. The sample consisted of peripheral blood. The receptors come from a human donor with acute or convalescent COVID-19. The donor label of this sample is uncertain.

The rearrangement links TRBV5-4 to TRBJ2-7; 8 bases line up with TRBD1. Trimming removed 4 bases from V and 5 bases from J; junction bases left unmatched: 8. The germline V gene has CDR1 SGHNT and CDR2 YYREEE (reference sequence). The CDR3 length is 14 residues. This chain's CDR3 is CASSHGQGRHEQYF. In DNA, the CDR3 is TGTGCCAGCAGCCATGGACAGGGCCGGCACGAGCAGTACTTC.

The chain combines TRBV7-3 with TRBJ2-6; perhaps TRBD2 as D (5 bases). The germline V and J ends were trimmed by 4 bases and 1 base, with 14 bases remaining between them. This CDR3 region has 17 residues. Germline CDR1 SGHTA, CDR2 FQGTGA. Here the CDR3 DNA reads TGTGCCAGCAGCTCTCACGGCCTAGCATCTGGGGCCAACGTCCTGACTTTC. Translating gives CASSSHGLASGANVLTF.

This chain joins TRBV6-1 and TRBJ1-3; D is ambiguous. The V gene's germline CDR1 is MNHNS and CDR2 SASEGT. The CDR3 is 16 amino acids. V was cut by 2 bases and J by 0 bases, with 11 bases left in between. The DNA for the CDR3 is TGTGCCAGCAGTGAATCCGCCCCCAGCTCTGGAAACACCATATATTTT. Amino acid sequence: CASSESAPSSGNTIYF.

V is TRBV5-1 and J is TRBJ2-7, with D perhaps TRBD1 (5 bases). Between the trimmed V and J ends, which lost 4 bases and 7 bases, there was a span of 15 bases. The CDR3 extends over 13 amino acids. Germline CDR1 SGHRS, CDR2 YFSETQ. DNA of the CDR3: TGCGCCAGCAGCGGCCCCCCAGGGTGGGAGCAGTACGTC. Residues: CASSGPPGWEQYV.

The gene calls are TRBV29-1 and TRBJ1-2, with a weak D call TRBD1 (5 bases). Trimming removed 4 bases from V and 6 bases from J, with 9 bases in between. CDR1 and CDR2 (germline): SQVTM, ANQGSEA. The CDR3 runs 11 residues. CDR3 sequence: CSVGLGDGYTF. The CDR3 DNA reads as TGCAGCGTTGGTTTAGGGGATGGCTACACCTTC.

This clone showed up just a few times. The CDR3 nucleotides read TGTGCCAGCAGTTTATGGCGGGAAAAACTGTTTTTT. It specifies CASSLWREKLFF. This rearrangement joins TRBV28 to TRBJ1-4; D call uncertain. The CDR3 spans 12 residues. V was pared by 0 bases and J by 8 bases, with 4 bases between. Looked up from germline, CDR1 is MDHEN and CDR2 is SYDVKM.

The chain uses TRBV6-1 and TRBJ2-4; 7 nucleotides agree with TRBD1. Germline lookup yields CDR1 MNHNS and CDR2 SASEGT. The V and J ends lost 4 bases and 5 bases, in that order; junction bases with no gene match: 14. The CDR3 extends over 17 amino acids. Written as DNA, the CDR3 is TGTGCCAGCAGTGCCTTTGCTGGGCCAGGGGGTGAAAACATTCAGTACTTC. Its translation is CASSAFAGPGGENIQYF.

This chain joins TRBV5-1 and TRBJ2-3; weak D call: TRBD1 (7 bases). This CDR3 comprises 17 residues. V was shortened by 4 bases and J by 2 bases, with 20 bases between the two germline ends. Germline V gene lookup returns CDR1 SGHRS and CDR2 YFSETQ. CDR3 in DNA: TGCGCCAGCAGCGCCGATCAGGGGGGCGAACTCACAGATACGCAGTATTTT. Amino acids: CASSADQGGELTDTQYF.

The V gene is TRBV11-3, the J gene TRBJ1-5, with 9 bases aligning to TRBD1. The CDR3 covers 17 residues. Germline V gives CDR1 SGHNT, CDR2 YENEEA. V was clipped by 9 bases and J by 3 bases; unmatched bases: 15. The CDR3 loop reads CASEPGSGQGVNQPQHF. CDR3 coding DNA: TGTGCCAGTGAGCCAGGATCGGGACAGGGAGTCAATCAGCCCCAGCATTTT.

The chain employs TRBV7-9 and TRBJ2-6; TRBD1 is a possible D gene (5 bases). Between the trimmed V and J ends, which lost 5 bases and 3 bases, there was a span of 11 bases. The CDR3 covers 15 residues. Germline lookup yields CDR1 SEHNR and CDR2 FQNEAQ (reference sequence). CDR3 protein: CASSLIGVGANVLTF. The CDR3 DNA sequence: TGTGCCAGCAGCCTCATAGGGGTTGGGGCCAACGTCCTGACTTTC.

The CDR3 DNA is TGCAGCTCATCTTTGGAGTCCTACGAGCAGTACTTC. Encoded protein: CSSSLESYEQYF. The rearrangement uses TRBV29-1 and TRBJ2-7; D unresolved. The CDR3 is 12 amino acids. Germline lookup yields CDR1 SQVTM and CDR2 ANQGSEA. V lost 8 bases, J lost 1 base, and 12 bases lay in between.

The CDR3 spells CASSQSSGRTYEQYF. CDR3 DNA: TGTGCCAGCAGCCAATCTAGCGGGAGGACCTACGAGCAGTACTTC. This rearrangement joins TRBV4-2 to TRBJ2-7, with 11 bases identical to TRBD2. This CDR3 spans 15 amino acids. V was pared by 2 bases and J by 2 bases, with 2 bases of the junction left unmatched. Germline V gives CDR1 LGHNA, CDR2 YNFKEQ.